These 7 T cell receptor beta chains originate from one sample sequenced in a study of glioma-infiltrating T cells. Amplification of TCR alpha and beta CDR3 regions from RNA used iRepertoire nested multiplex PCR. TCRdb reprocessed the multiplex PCR reads with MiXCR, giving one entry per CDR3 protein. Of some 100,000 distinct CDR3 sequences in the sample, 20% to 25% were seen once. Input material: glioma tissue, nonneoplastic brain tissue, or PBMCs (not recorded which). These receptors came from a human donor with low-grade glioma or glioblastoma, undergoing nonglioma brain surgery, or in good health (not recorded which).

This clonotype was counted many times. The chain combines TRBV7-9 with TRBJ2-1; D possibly corresponds to TRBD2 (5 bases). CDR1 and CDR2 from the germline V gene are SEHNR and FQNEAQ (reference sequence). Trimming cost V 3 bases and J 11 bases, with 11 bases left between them. The CDR3 has 12 residues. This CDR3 is CASSFRGSQQFF. The CDR3 DNA is TGTGCCAGCAGCTTCCGAGGGTCACAGCAGTTCTTC.

In its sample, this clonotype was seen many times. The chain uses TRBV28 and TRBJ2-7; D unresolved. Germline V lookup: CDR1 MDHEN, CDR2 SYDVKM. The V and J ends lost 5 bases and 2 bases respectively, with 16 bases between them. The CDR3 covers 15 residues. As DNA, the CDR3 is TGTGCCAGCAGTCCCCTTCGAAGCGTTCCCTACGAGCAGTACTTC. This sequence encodes CASSPLRSVPYEQYF.

In this sample, this clonotype turned up a few times. The V and J genes are TRBV3-1 and TRBJ2-5, with D tentatively TRBD2 (6 bases). The CDR3 runs 16 residues. In germline, CDR1 is LGHDT, CDR2 YNNKEL (reference sequence). The V gene lost 2 bases and the J gene lost 5 bases, with 18 bases spanning the gap. The DNA for the CDR3 is TGTGCCAGCAGCCAATCTGTCAGGAGGGTTATGGAGACCCAGTACTTC. This codes for CASSQSVRRVMETQYF.

The chain combines TRBV3-1 with TRBJ1-1; D is unresolved. Trimming removed 0 bases at V and 3 bases at J, with 8 bases between. The germline gives CDR1 LGHDT, CDR2 YNNKEL (reference sequence). The CDR3 runs to 14 residues. The CDR3 coding sequence is TGTGCCAGCAGCCAAGATCTGGCGTACACTGAAGCTTTCTTT. Amino acids: CASSQDLAYTEAFF.

The chain uses TRBV5-1 and TRBJ2-3, with 7 bases fitting TRBD1. V shed 1 base, J shed 4 bases, and the junction held 3 bases outside the gene matches. The CDR3 loop spans 14 amino acids. From germline, CDR1 is SGHRS and CDR2 YFSETQ. The chain's CDR3 is CASSLTGAADTQYF. In nucleotides, the CDR3 is TGCGCCAGCAGCTTGACAGGGGCTGCAGATACGCAGTATTTT. The variable domain in full, completed from reference TRBV5-1 and TRBJ2-3, reads KAGVTQTPRYLIKTRGQQVTLSCSPISGHRSVSWYQQTPGQGLQFLFEYFSETQRNKGNFPGRFSGRQFSNSRSEMNVSTLELGDSALYLCASSLTGAADTQYFGPGTRLTVL.

Many counts were recorded for this clonotype. The chain is built from TRBV18 and TRBJ1-1, with TRBD1 as a possible D gene (5 bases). Deletions cut 3 bases from V and 1 base from J, with 15 bases between. In germline, CDR1 is KGHSH, CDR2 LQKENI. This CDR3 spans 16 amino acids. CDR3 protein: CASSPNTGRQNTEAFF. In DNA form, the CDR3 reads TGTGCCAGCTCACCCAACACGGGACGACAGAACACTGAAGCTTTCTTT.

This clonotype has ten or more counts. The rearrangement uses TRBV5-1 and TRBJ1-2; weak D call: TRBD1 (5 bases). The V gene's germline CDR1 is SGHRS and CDR2 YFSETQ. The CDR3 covers 15 residues. Trimming stripped 3 bases from V and 8 bases from J, with 20 bases between. In DNA, the CDR3 is TGCGCCAGCAGCTCAACGACGGGAGCCGGGGGAGGCTACACCTTC. Its protein is CASSSTTGAGGGYTF.